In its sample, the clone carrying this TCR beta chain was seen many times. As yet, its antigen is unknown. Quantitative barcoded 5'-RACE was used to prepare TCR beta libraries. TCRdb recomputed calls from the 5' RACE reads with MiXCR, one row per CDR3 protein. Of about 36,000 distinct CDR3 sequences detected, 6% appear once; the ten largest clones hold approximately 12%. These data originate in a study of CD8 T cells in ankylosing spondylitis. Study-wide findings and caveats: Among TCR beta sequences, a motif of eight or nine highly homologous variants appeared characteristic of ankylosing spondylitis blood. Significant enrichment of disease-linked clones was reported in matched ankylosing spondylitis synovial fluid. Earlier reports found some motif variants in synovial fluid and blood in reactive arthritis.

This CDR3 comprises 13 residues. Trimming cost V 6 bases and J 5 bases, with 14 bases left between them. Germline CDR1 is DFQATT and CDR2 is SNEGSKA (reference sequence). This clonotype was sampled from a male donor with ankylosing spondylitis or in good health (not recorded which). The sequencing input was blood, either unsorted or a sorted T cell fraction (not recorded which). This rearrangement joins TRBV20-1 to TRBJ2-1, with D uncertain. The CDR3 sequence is CSATRTYNNEQFF. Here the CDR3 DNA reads TGCAGTGCCACAAGGACGTATAACAATGAGCAGTTCTTC.